This paragraph covers one T cell receptor beta chain sequence. Antigen specificity is unknown. Clones were sequenced by immunoSEQ multiplex PCR, and TCRdb holds only the in-frame ones, with some missing. The sample yields about 68,000 clones, approximately 86% seen once. These data belong to a study of OX40 agonist ivuxolimab in advanced cancers. Study at large: Patients achieving partial responses numbered three: one hepatocellular carcinoma case and two cutaneous melanoma cases.

Germline CDR1 SGHRS, CDR2 YFSETQ. The CDR3 is 13 residues long. V dropped 4 bases and J dropped 8; count of bases not matched to a gene: 6. Study results and limitations: Mean expanded clone counts were higher in CD8+ than CD4+ T cells. Dosing at 0.1 to 3.0 mg/kg was accompanied by clonal expansion of CD4+ and CD8+ blood T cells by week 6.

This clonotype was obtained from an adult with an advanced solid tumor such as melanoma, head and neck, liver or kidney cancer. The material sequenced was CD4+ or CD8+ T cells sorted from blood, taken in a trial of the OX40 agonist ivuxolimab. The rearrangement links TRBV5-1 to TRBJ2-1, with 7 bases aligning to TRBD1. This CDR3 reads CASSRGQAYEQFF. CDR3 DNA: TGCGCCAGCAGCCGCGGACAGGCCTATGAGCAGTTCTTC.